Listed below are T cell receptor beta chains from one sample, sequenced in a study of beta chain features in type 1 diabetes. The method was immunoSEQ multiplex PCR; TCRdb's version includes in-frame clones alone and lacks a portion of them. The sample lists 300,000 to 400,000 clones, under 8.5% seen once, with 0.44% in the top ten. Sequencing was done on a sample of central memory CD4+ T cells from blood. The source of these receptors is a woman under 30 in good health. Each CDR3 is given with its conserved first and last residue. A D gene is named only where the DNA matches it firmly. The size field is filled for only some rows; it gives once, few, many or a size class.

.	TRBJ2-3	few	TRBV2	CASSEARLDTQYF	TGTGCCAGCAGTGAAGCTAGACTAGATACGCAGTATTTT
.	TRBJ1-2	once	TRBV7-9	CASSPRNRENYGYTF	TGTGCCAGCAGCCCAAGGAACAGGGAGAACTATGGCTACACCTTC
TRBD2	TRBJ2-5	few	TRBV11-2	CASSLGLAGVGETQYF	TGTGCCAGCAGCTTAGGACTAGCGGGAGTGGGAGAGACCCAGTACTTC
.	TRBJ2-1	few	TRBV28	CASSLPVKSEQFF	TGTGCCAGCAGTTTACCGGTTAAGAGTGAGCAGTTCTTC
TRBD2	TRBJ2-4	few	TRBV11-2	CASSLGLAGRAKNIQYF	TGTGCCAGCAGCTTAGGGCTAGCGGGAAGGGCCAAAAACATTCAGTACTTC
TRBD2	TRBJ2-1	few	TRBV4-2	CASSQDSNLAGVQFF	TGTGCCAGCAGCCAAGATTCAAATCTAGCGGGTGTGCAGTTCTTC
TRBD1	TRBJ1-5	.	TRBV28	CASRRGQGHQPQHF	TGTGCCAGCAGACGAGGACAGGGACATCAGCCCCAGCATTTT
.	TRBJ2-3	.	TRBV6-1	CASRPDLVHTDTQYF	TGTGCCAGCAGGCCCGATCTAGTCCACACAGATACGCAGTATTTT
.	TRBJ2-5	few	TRBV18	CASSPTGETQYF	TGTGCCAGCTCACCAACGGGGGAGACCCAGTACTTC
.	TRBJ1-1	few	TRBV11-2	CASSSQGLNTEAFF	TGTGCCAGCAGCTCACAGGGCCTGAACACTGAAGCTTTCTTT
.	TRBJ2-3	.	TRBV7-6	CASSPGHTDTQYF	TGTGCCAGCAGCCCGGGCCACACAGATACGCAGTATTTT
.	TRBJ2-1	many	TRBV4-3	CASSQASLRTSQFF	TGCGCCAGCAGCCAAGCCAGCCTAAGGACTTCGCAGTTCTTC
TRBD2	TRBJ2-2	.	TRBV4-1	CASSRRLAGSTGELFF	TGCGCCAGCAGCCGCAGACTAGCGGGTAGCACCGGGGAGCTGTTTTTT
TRBD1	TRBJ1-3	.	TRBV18	CASSPGTDGNTIYF	TGTGCCAGCTCACCCGGGACAGACGGAAACACCATATATTTT
.	TRBJ2-1	few	TRBV7-6	CASSLRSGLADYNEQFF	TGTGCCAGCAGCTTGCGGTCGGGGCTGGCCGACTACAATGAGCAGTTCTTC
TRBD2	TRBJ2-1	few	TRBV12-5	CASGRGTSGSDEQFF	TGTGCTAGTGGTCGAGGGACTAGCGGCTCGGATGAGCAGTTCTTC
TRBD2	TRBJ2-1	.	TRBV5-1	CASSRQPIAGAYNEQFF	TGCGCCAGCAGCCGGCAACCTATAGCGGGAGCCTACAATGAGCAGTTCTTC
TRBD2	TRBJ2-3	few	TRBV7-2	CASSLRLAGEAGTDTQYF	TGTGCCAGCAGCTTGCGACTAGCGGGAGAGGCGGGCACAGATACGCAGTATTTT
.	TRBJ2-5	.	TRBV9	CASSVGNSDGTQYF	TGTGCCAGCAGCGTGGGGAACAGTGATGGGACCCAGTACTTC
.	TRBJ2-1	.	TRBV20-1	CSASREKQEFF	TGCAGTGCTAGCCGGGAAAAACAAGAGTTCTTC
TRBD1	TRBJ2-1	.	TRBV28	CASSWGQGARPGNEQFF	TGTGCCAGCAGCTGGGGACAGGGGGCCAGACCAGGAAATGAGCAGTTCTTC
.	TRBJ2-1	.	TRBV5-6	CASSMGGGSYNEQFF	TGTGCCAGCAGCATGGGGGGAGGTTCCTACAATGAGCAGTTCTTC
TRBD1	TRBJ2-5	.	TRBV2	CASKATGWEETQYF	TGTGCCAGCAAGGCGACAGGGTGGGAAGAGACCCAGTACTTC
TRBD1	TRBJ1-3	.	TRBV5-8	CAYHSRGTGNTIYF	TGTGCCTACCATTCCAGGGGGACTGGAAACACCATATATTTT
TRBD1	TRBJ2-7	.	TRBV19	CASSIDLTGFYRQYF	TGTGCCAGTAGTATAGATTTGACAGGGTTTTATCGGCAGTACTTC
.	TRBJ2-5	few	TRBV4-3	CASSQDVRRETQYF	TGCGCCAGCAGCCAAGATGTACGACGGGAGACCCAGTACTTC
TRBD1	TRBJ2-1	few	TRBV28	CASSSPGGLRYNEQFF	TGTGCCAGCAGCTCTCCAGGGGGCTTAAGGTACAATGAGCAGTTCTTC
TRBD1	TRBJ1-2	few	TRBV11-2	CASGDRAGYTF	TGTGCCAGCGGAGACAGGGCGGGCTACACCTTC
.	TRBJ2-4	few	TRBV5-1	CASSLDGLNIQYF	TGCGCCAGCAGCCTGGATGGCTTGAACATTCAGTACTTC
.	TRBJ1-4	.	TRBV6-5	CASRSGQSLEKLFF	TGTGCCAGCAGATCAGGACAGAGTCTTGAAAAACTGTTTTTT
.	TRBJ2-3	.	TRBV27	CASKAQSSTDTQYF	TGTGCCAGCAAGGCACAATCTAGCACAGATACGCAGTATTTT
TRBD1	TRBJ2-7	.	TRBV11-2	CASSPIGGRPYEQYF	TGTGCCAGCAGCCCAATAGGGGGCAGGCCCTACGAGCAGTACTTC
TRBD1	TRBJ2-1	many	TRBV5-5	CASSARTGWNEQFF	TGTGCCAGCAGCGCCCGGACAGGTTGGAATGAGCAGTTCTTC
TRBD2	TRBJ2-1	.	TRBV4-3	CASSQRLAGNNEQFF	TGCGCCAGCAGCCAACGGCTAGCGGGGAACAATGAGCAGTTCTTC
.	TRBJ2-3	many	TRBV9	CASSVGVSDTDTQYF	TGTGCCAGCAGCGTAGGCGTTAGCGACACAGATACGCAGTATTTT
TRBD2	TRBJ2-3	many	TRBV7-9	CASSWTSGSTDTQYF	TGTGCCAGCAGCTGGACTAGCGGAAGCACAGATACGCAGTATTTT
.	TRBJ1-2	.	TRBV15	CATSRDKGEANYGYTF	TGTGCCACCAGCAGAGATAAAGGGGAAGCTAACTATGGCTACACCTTC
TRBD1	TRBJ2-3	.	TRBV29-1	CSTRGPSTDTQYF	TGCAGCACCAGGGGGCCTAGCACAGATACGCAGTATTTT
.	TRBJ1-2	few	TRBV29-1	CSVETYLGGYTF	TGCAGCGTTGAAACCTACCTGGGTGGCTACACCTTC
.	TRBJ2-1	.	TRBV7-9	CASSSQGGNEQFF	TGTGCCAGCAGCTCCCAGGGGGGGAATGAGCAGTTCTTC
.	TRBJ2-5	.	TRBV7-2	CASSLSWQETQYF	TGTGCCAGCAGCCTCAGTTGGCAAGAGACCCAGTACTTC
TRBD1	TRBJ2-5	few	TRBV5-1	CASSSGQGRETQYF	TGCGCCAGCAGCTCGGGACAGGGGAGAGAGACCCAGTACTTC
.	TRBJ1-1	.	TRBV6-1	CASSLGMNTEAFF	TGTGCCAGCAGTTTGGGAATGAACACTGAAGCTTTCTTT
TRBD2	TRBJ2-7	.	TRBV5-4	CASSKGGGRGYEQYF	TGTGCCAGCAGCAAAGGCGGGGGTCGAGGTTACGAGCAGTACTTC
TRBD2	TRBJ2-1	.	TRBV10-3	CAIMTSGTNEQFF	TGTGCCATCATGACTAGCGGGACGAATGAGCAGTTCTTC
TRBD2	TRBJ2-3	many	TRBV7-2	CASSLVTLLAVSTDTQYF	TGTGCCAGCAGCTTGGTGACTCTACTAGCGGTTAGCACAGATACGCAGTATTTT
.	TRBJ1-1	many	TRBV28	CASSPPDRREAFF	TGTGCCAGCAGTCCCCCTGACAGGCGCGAAGCTTTCTTT
.	TRBJ2-5	.	TRBV7-2	CASSRSRGQETQYF	TGTGCCAGCAGCCGTTCTAGGGGCCAAGAGACCCAGTACTTC
.	TRBJ2-3	few	TRBV10-3	CAISESRQGPDTQYF	TGTGCCATCAGTGAGTCGAGGCAGGGGCCAGATACGCAGTATTTT
.	TRBJ2-5	.	TRBV28	CASRNFGKETQYF	TGTGCCAGCCGAAACTTCGGCAAAGAGACCCAGTACTTC
TRBD2	TRBJ2-7	many	TRBV7-2	CASSLVASGSGNEQYF	TGTGCCAGCAGCTTAGTTGCTAGCGGGAGTGGAAACGAGCAGTACTTC
.	TRBJ2-2	many	TRBV18	CASSPVFQPKAELFF	TGTGCCAGCTCACCGGTCTTTCAGCCAAAGGCGGAGCTGTTTTTT
.	TRBJ2-7	many	TRBV21-1	CASSKTKSEQYF	TGTGCCAGCAGCAAAACGAAGTCGGAGCAGTACTTC
.	TRBJ2-7	few	TRBV4-3	CASSQDPIGTRLSYEQYF	TGCGCCAGCAGCCAAGATCCGATAGGTACTCGCCTCTCCTACGAGCAGTACTTC
.	TRBJ2-7	few	TRBV27	CASSLRRGSSYEQYF	TGTGCCAGCAGTTTGAGGCGCGGATCCTCCTACGAGCAGTACTTC
.	TRBJ1-1	few	TRBV27	CASSPQRALYGNAEAFF	TGTGCCAGCAGTCCGCAGCGGGCTCTCTACGGTAACGCTGAAGCTTTCTTT
.	TRBJ2-5	few	TRBV28	CASSPPAGGETQYF	TGTGCCAGCAGCCCCCCGGCAGGCGGGGAGACCCAGTACTTC